The sequence of this TCR beta chain was determined in a study of blood T cell repertoires in COVID-19. Clones were sequenced by immunoSEQ multiplex PCR, and TCRdb holds only the in-frame ones, with some missing. This table has about 300,000 clones, around 83% appearing once. CDR3 size: 13 residues. V was pared by 6 bases and J by 5 bases, with 9 bases of the junction left unmatched. CDR1 and CDR2 from the germline V gene are SQVTM and ANQGSEA. This chain joins TRBV29-1 and TRBJ2-5, with TRBD1 matching over 7 bases. The sample taken for sequencing was peripheral blood. The receptor was isolated from a woman in her forties or fifties with acute or convalescent COVID-19. In DNA form, the CDR3 reads TGCAGCGTGACAGGGTTAGAAAACGAGACCCAGTACTTC. This translates into CSVTGLENETQYF.